The 10 T cell receptor beta chains below all came from one sample that was sequenced in a study of OX40 agonist ivuxolimab in advanced cancers. Clones were sequenced by immunoSEQ multiplex PCR, and TCRdb holds only the in-frame ones, with some missing. Of about 51,000 clones in the sample, about four fifths were seen once. The source was CD4+ or CD8+ T cells sorted from blood, collected in a trial of the OX40 agonist ivuxolimab. Receptors were obtained from an adult with an advanced solid tumor such as melanoma, head and neck, liver or kidney cancer.

The chain uses TRBV6-1 and TRBJ1-2; D gene unclear. The CDR3 has 15 amino acids. V lost 1 base, J lost 0 bases, and 9 bases lay in between. Germline-derived CDR1 and CDR2 are MNHNS and SASEGT. The CDR3 loop is CASSEGAGTNYGYTF. CDR3 in DNA: TGTGCCAGCAGTGAAGGGGCAGGTACTAACTATGGCTACACCTTC.

The V and J genes are TRBV11-3 and TRBJ2-1; D is ambiguous. Trimming cost V 11 bases and J 0 bases, with 17 bases left between them. The CDR3 consists of 15 residues. Germline CDR1 and CDR2: SGHNT and YENEEA. CDR3 region: CAPALGESSYNEQFF. Written as DNA, the CDR3 is TGTGCCCCAGCACTGGGCGAGAGCTCCTACAATGAGCAGTTCTTC. Based on the CDR3 plus reference TRBV11-3 and TRBJ2-1, the full variable domain is EAGVVQSPRYKIIEKKQPVAFWCNPISGHNTLYWYLQNLGQGPELLIRYENEEAVDDSQLPKDRFSAERLKGVDSTLKIQPAELGDSAVYLCAPALGESSYNEQFFGPGTRLTVL.

The V and J genes are TRBV5-4 and TRBJ2-3; tentatively, D is TRBD1 (6 bases). Trimming left V 9 bases short and J 2 bases short, with 16 bases between. CDR1 is SGHNT, CDR2 YYREEE, per germline (reference sequence). The CDR3 runs to 14 residues. CDR3 sequence: CATRSQGTTDTQYF. CDR3 nucleotide sequence: TGTGCCACCCGCTCGCAGGGGACCACAGATACGCAGTATTTT. Together with reference TRBV5-4 and TRBJ2-3, the CDR3 gives the full variable domain: ETGVTQSPTHLIKTRGQQVTLRCSSQSGHNTVSWYQQALGQGPQFIFQYYREEENGRGNFPPRFSGLQFPNYSSELNVNALELDDSALYLCATRSQGTTDTQYFGPGTRLTVL.

The rearrangement joins TRBV6-5 to TRBJ2-7; D gene unclear. Deletions cut 6 bases from V and 6 bases from J, with 15 bases between. There are 13 residues in the CDR3. Germline CDR1 MNHEY, CDR2 SVGAGI. DNA for the CDR3: TGTGCCAGCAGGCAATACTCGGATCTCGAGCAGTACTTC. Translating it yields CASRQYSDLEQYF.

The table lists this clone with a count of one. The chain recombines TRBV11-2 with TRBJ2-7; no definite D call. CDR1 SGHAT and CDR2 FQNNGV come from the germline V gene. V was cut by 0 bases and J by 3 bases, with 12 bases left in between. This CDR3 region has 15 residues. CDR3 in DNA: TGTGCCAGCAGCTTAGATAGGGTCAGAGGCTACGAGCAGTACTTC. This encodes CASSLDRVRGYEQYF. The whole variable domain, remainder taken from reference TRBV11-2 and TRBJ2-7, is EAGVAQSPRYKIIEKRQSVAFWCNPISGHATLYWYQQILGQGPKLLIQFQNNGVVDDSQLPKDRFSAERLKGVDSTLKIQPAKLEDSAVYLCASSLDRVRGYEQYFGPGTRLTVT.

This rearrangement joins TRBV11-3 to TRBJ2-1; D ambiguous. CDR3 length: 12 amino acids. Trimming removed 4 bases at V and 6 bases at J, with 7 bases between. Germline V lookup: CDR1 SGHNT, CDR2 YENEEA. CDR3 residues: CASSSWVNEQFF. The DNA for the CDR3 is TGTGCCAGCAGCTCGTGGGTCAATGAGCAGTTCTTC.

The rearrangement joins TRBV15 to TRBJ2-7, with D possibly matching TRBD1 (5 bases). V shed 0 bases and J shed 7 bases, with 13 bases lying between them. This CDR3 spans 14 amino acids. CDR1 is LNHNV, CDR2 YYDKDF, per germline (reference sequence). The CDR3 DNA follows: TGTGCCACCAGCAGAGATACAGATTACAGGGAGCAGTACTTC. Its protein is CATSRDTDYREQYF.

The rearrangement links TRBV29-1 to TRBJ1-1; D possibly corresponds to TRBD1 (5 bases). This CDR3 region has 12 residues. Germline V CDR1 and CDR2: SQVTM, ANQGSEA. The CDR3 region has the DNA TGCGTTGCCGGGACTAGGAACACTGAAGCTTTCTTT. Amino acids: CVAGTRNTEAFF.

The rearrangement links TRBV6-6 to TRBJ2-5, with a weak D call TRBD2 (6 bases). The CDR3 is 14 amino acids. V lost 6 bases, J lost 1 base, and 12 bases lay in between. Looked up from germline, CDR1 is MNHNY and CDR2 is SVGAGI (reference sequence). DNA for the CDR3: TGTGCCAGCAGCCCCGGGACTCGCCAAGAGACCCAGTACTTC. Protein sequence: CASSPGTRQETQYF.

The chain has TRBV6-6 and TRBJ1-6; 7 bases line up with TRBD1. The CDR3 spans 13 residues. V lost 9 bases to trimming and J lost 10 bases; unmatched junction nucleotides: 9. From germline, CDR1 is MNHNY and CDR2 SVGAGI (reference sequence). The CDR3 sequence: CASAGTALSPLHF. The CDR3 bases are TGTGCCAGTGCTGGGACAGCGTTATCACCCCTCCACTTT.